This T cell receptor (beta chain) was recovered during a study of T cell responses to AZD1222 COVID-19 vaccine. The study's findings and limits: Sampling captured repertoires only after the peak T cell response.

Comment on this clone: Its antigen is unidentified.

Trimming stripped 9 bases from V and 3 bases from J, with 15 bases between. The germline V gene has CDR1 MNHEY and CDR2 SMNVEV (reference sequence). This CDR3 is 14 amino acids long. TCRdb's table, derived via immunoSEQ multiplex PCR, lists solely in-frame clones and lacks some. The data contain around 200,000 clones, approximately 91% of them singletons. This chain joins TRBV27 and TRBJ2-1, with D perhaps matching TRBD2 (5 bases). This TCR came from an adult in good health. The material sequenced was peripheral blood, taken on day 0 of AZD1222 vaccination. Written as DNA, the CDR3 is TGTGCCAGTTTGCGGGTCGGAATCTACAATGAGCAGTTCTTC. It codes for CASLRVGIYNEQFF.